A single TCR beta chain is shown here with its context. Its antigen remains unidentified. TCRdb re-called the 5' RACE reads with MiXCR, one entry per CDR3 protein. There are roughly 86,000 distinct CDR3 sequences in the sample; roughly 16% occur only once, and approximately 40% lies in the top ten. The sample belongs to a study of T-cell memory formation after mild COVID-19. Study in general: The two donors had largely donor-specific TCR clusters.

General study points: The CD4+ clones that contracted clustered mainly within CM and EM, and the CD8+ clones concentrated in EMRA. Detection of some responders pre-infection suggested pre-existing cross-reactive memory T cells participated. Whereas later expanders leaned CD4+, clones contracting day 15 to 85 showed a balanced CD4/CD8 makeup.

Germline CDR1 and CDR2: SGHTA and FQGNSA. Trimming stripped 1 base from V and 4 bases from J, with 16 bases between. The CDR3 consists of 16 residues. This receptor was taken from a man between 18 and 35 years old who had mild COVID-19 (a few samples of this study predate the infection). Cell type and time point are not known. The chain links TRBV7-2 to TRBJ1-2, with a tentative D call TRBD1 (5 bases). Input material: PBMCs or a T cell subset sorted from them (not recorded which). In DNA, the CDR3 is TGTGCCAGCAGCTTAGATTCCCGACAGTCGCGCTATGGCTACACCTTC. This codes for CASSLDSRQSRYGYTF.